This paragraph covers one TCR beta chain sequence. V was pared by 8 bases and J by 0 bases, with 12 bases of the junction left unmatched. Germline V gives CDR1 KGHDR, CDR2 SFDVKD. The CDR3 consists of 16 residues. This specimen belongs to a study of blood T cell repertoires in COVID-19. Study overall: Nucleic acid was either cDNA or gDNA, and it came from T cells, B-cell-depleted T cells, or PBMCs.

The repertoire was sequenced with immunoSEQ multiplex PCR; TCRdb's copy has only in-frame clones and lacks some. The sample contains roughly 250,000 clones, 88% of which appear only once. J is TRBJ2-7 and V is TRBV24-1, with 7 positions matching TRBD1. Sequenced sample: peripheral blood. This sequence originates from a woman between 40 and 50 years old who had recovered from COVID-19. The CDR3 region is CATTRNQQGTSYEQYF. The CDR3 DNA sequence: TGTGCCACCACCCGCAACCAACAGGGGACCTCCTACGAGCAGTACTTC.